Listed below are T cell receptor beta chains from one sample, sequenced in a study of cytomegalovirus exposure and HLA in healthy donors. Data came from immunoSEQ multiplex PCR; TCRdb stores just in-frame clones and leaves some out. The sample has 100,000 to 150,000 clones, roughly nine tenths seen once. The sample taken for sequencing was PBMCs. The receptors here all came from a woman aged 18-29 years in good health and CMV-seronegative. Both conserved end residues are part of each CDR3. D genes are given only for firm matches. The size of a clone is reported for some rows only, either as once, few or many, or as a class for expanded clones.

size | J | D | V | DNA | CDR3
once | TRBJ2-5 | TRBD2 | TRBV6-1 | TGTGCCAGCAGTGCCTTTGGACTAGCCCAAGAGACCCAGTACTTC | CASSAFGLAQETQYF
- | TRBJ2-7 | - | TRBV28 | TGTGCCAGCAGTTTTTCTCTCGGCTACGAGCAGTACTTC | CASSFSLGYEQYF
- | TRBJ2-2 | TRBD1 | TRBV5-1 | TGCGCCAGCAGCGTTCAGGGGGTTGAGGAGCTGTTTTTT | CASSVQGVEELFF
few | TRBJ1-2 | TRBD1 | TRBV2 | TGTGCCAGCAAGGCAGGGGGCGGTGGCTACACCTTC | CASKAGGGGYTF
- | TRBJ1-2 | TRBD1 | TRBV29-1 | TGCAGCGTTGAAGTTAGCCAGGGGGGTGGAGGCTACACCTTC | CSVEVSQGGGGYTF
- | TRBJ2-5 | TRBD2 | TRBV7-9 | TGTGCCAGCAGCTTAGGTGCTAGCGGGAGGGCCCTCCTCCAAGAGACCCAGTACTTC | CASSLGASGRALLQETQYF
few | TRBJ1-2 | - | TRBV6-1 | TGTGCCAGCAGTGAATTAGGGGGCTATGGCTACACCTTC | CASSELGGYGYTF
- | TRBJ1-5 | TRBD1 | TRBV7-2 | TGTGCCAGCAGCTCCTTTCGGGACAGGACCGATCAGCCCCAGCATTTT | CASSSFRDRTDQPQHF
once | TRBJ1-3 | TRBD1 | TRBV25-1 | TGTGCCAGCAGGGAGACAGGGTTTGGAAACACCATATATTTT | CASRETGFGNTIYF
- | TRBJ2-5 | - | TRBV10-1 | TGCGCCAGCAGTCCGTCAACTCCGGGGACCCAGTACTTC | CASSPSTPGTQYF
- | TRBJ1-2 | TRBD1 | TRBV2 | TGTGCCAGCAGGGCAGGGGGCCCGTTGTGGGGCTACACCTTC | CASRAGGPLWGYTF
- | TRBJ2-1 | - | TRBV30 | TGTGCCTGGAGTTTGGGGGCCCACAATGAGCAGTTCTTC | CAWSLGAHNEQFF
few | TRBJ2-5 | TRBD2 | TRBV2 | TGTGCCAGCAGCCACCCCGGACTAGCGGGACAGACCCAGTACTTC | CASSHPGLAGQTQYF
- | TRBJ1-6 | TRBD1 | TRBV7-6 | TGTGCCAGCAGCTTACCCCCTCAGACAGGGGGCGGGTCACCCCTCCACTTT | CASSLPPQTGGGSPLHF
few | TRBJ2-5 | TRBD2 | TRBV6-5 | TGTGCCAGCAGTTACGTAGCGGGAGACAGTGAGACCCAGTACTTC | CASSYVAGDSETQYF
- | TRBJ1-1 | - | TRBV30 | TGTGCCTGGGCGCATCCGGGGGGCACTGAAGCTTTCTTT | CAWAHPGGTEAFF
- | TRBJ1-4 | - | TRBV5-1 | TGCGCCAGCAGCTTGGAGGGGACTTTGGTAAATGAAAAACTGTTTTTT | CASSLEGTLVNEKLFF
- | TRBJ1-1 | TRBD1 | TRBV6-1 | TGTGCCAGCAGTGATCGGGACAGGGGTCGCCCTGAAGCTTTCTTT | CASSDRDRGRPEAFF
- | TRBJ1-1 | - | TRBV5-1 | TGCGCCAGCAGCTCGAAACAGGGCACTGAAGCTTTCTTT | CASSSKQGTEAFF